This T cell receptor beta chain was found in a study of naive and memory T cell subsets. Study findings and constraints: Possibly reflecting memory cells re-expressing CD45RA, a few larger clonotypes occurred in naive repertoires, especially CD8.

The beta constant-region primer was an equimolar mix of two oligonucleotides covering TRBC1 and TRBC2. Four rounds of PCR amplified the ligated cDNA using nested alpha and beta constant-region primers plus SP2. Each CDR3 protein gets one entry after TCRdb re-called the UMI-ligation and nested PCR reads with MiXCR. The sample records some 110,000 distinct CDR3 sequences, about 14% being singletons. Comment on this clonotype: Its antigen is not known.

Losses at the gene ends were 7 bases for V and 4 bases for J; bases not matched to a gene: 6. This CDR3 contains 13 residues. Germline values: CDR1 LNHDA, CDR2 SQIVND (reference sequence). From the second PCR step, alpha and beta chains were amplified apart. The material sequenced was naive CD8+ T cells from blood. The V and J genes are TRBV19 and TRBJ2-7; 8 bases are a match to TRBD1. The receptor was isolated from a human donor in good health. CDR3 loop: CASMATGVYEQYF. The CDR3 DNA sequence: TGTGCCAGTATGGCGACAGGGGTATACGAGCAGTACTTC.